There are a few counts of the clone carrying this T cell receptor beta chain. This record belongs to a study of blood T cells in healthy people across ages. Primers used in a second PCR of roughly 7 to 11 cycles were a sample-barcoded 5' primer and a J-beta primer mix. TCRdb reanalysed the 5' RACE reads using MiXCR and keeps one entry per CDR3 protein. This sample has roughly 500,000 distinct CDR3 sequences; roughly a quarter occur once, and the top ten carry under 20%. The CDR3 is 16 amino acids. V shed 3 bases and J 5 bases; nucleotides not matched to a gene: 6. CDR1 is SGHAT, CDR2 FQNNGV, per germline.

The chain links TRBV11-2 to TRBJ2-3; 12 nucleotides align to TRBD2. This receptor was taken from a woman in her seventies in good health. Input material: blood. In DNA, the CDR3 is TGTGCCAGCAGCTTGCTAGCGGGGGGGCAGGTAGATACGCAGTATTTT. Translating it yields CASSLLAGGQVDTQYF.